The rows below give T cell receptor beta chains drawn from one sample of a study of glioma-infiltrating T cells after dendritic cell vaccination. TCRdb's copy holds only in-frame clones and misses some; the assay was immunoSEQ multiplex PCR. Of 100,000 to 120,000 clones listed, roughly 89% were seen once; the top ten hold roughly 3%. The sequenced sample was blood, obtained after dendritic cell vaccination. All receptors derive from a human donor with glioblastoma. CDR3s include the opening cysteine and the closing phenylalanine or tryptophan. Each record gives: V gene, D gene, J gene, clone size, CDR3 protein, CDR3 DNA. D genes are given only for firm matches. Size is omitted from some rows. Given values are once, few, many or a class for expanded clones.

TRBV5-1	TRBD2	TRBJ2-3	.	CASTTSGGDTDTQYF	TGCGCCAGCACGACTAGCGGGGGGGACACAGATACGCAGTATTTT
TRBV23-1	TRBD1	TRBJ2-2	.	CASSQWGTGLTGELFF	TGCGCCAGCAGTCAATGGGGGACAGGGCTCACCGGGGAGCTGTTTTTT
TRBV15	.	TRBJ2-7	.	CATSRDPAGREQYF	TGTGCCACCAGCAGAGATCCGGCAGGGCGCGAGCAGTACTTC
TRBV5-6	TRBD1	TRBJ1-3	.	CASKGQGAGNTIYF	TGTGCCAGCAAAGGACAGGGGGCTGGAAACACCATATATTTT
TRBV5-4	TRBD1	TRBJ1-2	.	CASSPGQGATSYGYTF	TGTGCCAGCAGCCCTGGACAGGGGGCGACGAGCTATGGCTACACCTTC
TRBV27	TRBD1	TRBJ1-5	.	CASRRTGGNQPQHF	TGTGCCAGCAGACGGACAGGGGGCAATCAGCCCCAGCATTTT
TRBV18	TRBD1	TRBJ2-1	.	CASSPGTAYNEQFF	TGTGCCAGCTCACCAGGGACAGCTTACAATGAGCAGTTCTTC
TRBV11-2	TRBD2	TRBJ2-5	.	CASRPSSGTWYF	TGTGCCAGCAGACCATCTAGCGGGACTTGGTACTTC
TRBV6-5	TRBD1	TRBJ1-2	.	CASSYDMSGGYGYTF	TGTGCCAGCAGTTATGATATGTCAGGGGGGTATGGCTACACCTTC
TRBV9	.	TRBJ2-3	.	CASSTGSPDTQYF	TGTGCCAGCAGCACAGGGTCCCCAGATACGCAGTATTTT
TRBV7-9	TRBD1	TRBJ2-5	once	CASSSDRGRGTQYF	TGTGCCAGCAGCTCCGACAGGGGGCGCGGGACCCAGTACTTC
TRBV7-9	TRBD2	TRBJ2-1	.	CASSLAGLAGNEQFF	TGTGCCAGCAGCTTAGCGGGACTAGCGGGCAATGAGCAGTTCTTC
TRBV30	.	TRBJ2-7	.	CAWSVLGYEQYF	TGTGCCTGGAGTGTACTTGGCTACGAGCAGTACTTC
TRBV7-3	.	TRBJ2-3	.	CASSSSSGATDTQYF	TGTGCCAGCAGCTCCTCTTCAGGGGCCACAGATACGCAGTATTTT
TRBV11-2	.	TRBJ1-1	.	CASSPGRMNTEAFF	TGTGCCAGCAGCCCGGGTAGGATGAACACTGAAGCTTTCTTT
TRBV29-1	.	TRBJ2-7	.	CSVEVGAYEQYF	TGCAGCGTTGAAGTAGGGGCCTACGAGCAGTACTTC
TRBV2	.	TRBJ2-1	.	CASTLQTWTAYNEQFF	TGTGCCAGCACCCTTCAAACTTGGACAGCCTACAATGAGCAGTTCTTC
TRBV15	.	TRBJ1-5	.	CATSRLAGAGANQPQHF	TGTGCCACCAGCAGGTTAGCTGGGGCAGGCGCGAATCAGCCCCAGCATTTT
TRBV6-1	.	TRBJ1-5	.	CASSATVSNQPQHF	TGTGCCAGCAGTGCGACAGTTAGCAATCAGCCCCAGCATTTT
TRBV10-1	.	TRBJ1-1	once	CASIGDTGTEAFF	TGCGCCAGCATAGGGGACACGGGCACTGAAGCTTTCTTT
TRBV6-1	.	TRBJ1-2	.	CASSALLQGNYGYTF	TGTGCCAGCAGTGCCTTATTACAGGGTAACTATGGCTACACCTTC
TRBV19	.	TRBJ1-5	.	CASSIPRRGRSNQPQHF	TGTGCCAGTAGTATCCCTCGGCGGGGTAGGAGCAATCAGCCCCAGCATTTT
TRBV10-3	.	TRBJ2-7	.	CASRLREDSYEQYF	TGTGCCAGCAGATTGCGGGAAGACTCCTACGAGCAGTACTTC
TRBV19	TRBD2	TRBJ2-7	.	CASSPRTGLANYEQYF	TGTGCCAGTAGTCCGCGGACGGGACTAGCTAACTACGAGCAGTACTTC
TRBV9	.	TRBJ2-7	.	CASAHTGSYEQYF	TGTGCCAGCGCCCACACAGGCTCCTACGAGCAGTACTTC
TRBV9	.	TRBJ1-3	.	CASSVEVFGGNTIYF	TGTGCCAGCAGCGTAGAAGTCTTCGGGGGAAACACCATATATTTT
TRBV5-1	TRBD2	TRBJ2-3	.	CASSLVSGGPTDTQYF	TGCGCCAGCAGCTTGGTTAGCGGGGGTCCCACAGATACGCAGTATTTT
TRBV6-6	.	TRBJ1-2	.	CASSGQSYGYTF	TGTGCCAGCAGTGGACAGAGCTATGGCTACACCTTC
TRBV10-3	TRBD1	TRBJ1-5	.	CAIAPTGNNQPQHF	TGTGCCATCGCCCCGACAGGGAACAATCAGCCCCAGCATTTT
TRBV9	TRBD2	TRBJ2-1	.	CASSVSSGNEQFF	TGTGCCAGCAGCGTTTCTAGCGGGAATGAGCAGTTCTTC
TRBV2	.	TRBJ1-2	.	CATNPEGEGGYTF	TGTGCCACCAATCCCGAGGGGGAAGGGGGCTACACCTTC
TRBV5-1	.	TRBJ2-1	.	CASSFQESYNEQFF	TGCGCCAGCAGCTTCCAGGAATCCTACAATGAGCAGTTCTTC
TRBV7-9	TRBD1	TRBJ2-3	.	CASSLGQGNTDTQYF	TGTGCCAGCAGCTTAGGACAGGGGAACACAGATACGCAGTATTTT